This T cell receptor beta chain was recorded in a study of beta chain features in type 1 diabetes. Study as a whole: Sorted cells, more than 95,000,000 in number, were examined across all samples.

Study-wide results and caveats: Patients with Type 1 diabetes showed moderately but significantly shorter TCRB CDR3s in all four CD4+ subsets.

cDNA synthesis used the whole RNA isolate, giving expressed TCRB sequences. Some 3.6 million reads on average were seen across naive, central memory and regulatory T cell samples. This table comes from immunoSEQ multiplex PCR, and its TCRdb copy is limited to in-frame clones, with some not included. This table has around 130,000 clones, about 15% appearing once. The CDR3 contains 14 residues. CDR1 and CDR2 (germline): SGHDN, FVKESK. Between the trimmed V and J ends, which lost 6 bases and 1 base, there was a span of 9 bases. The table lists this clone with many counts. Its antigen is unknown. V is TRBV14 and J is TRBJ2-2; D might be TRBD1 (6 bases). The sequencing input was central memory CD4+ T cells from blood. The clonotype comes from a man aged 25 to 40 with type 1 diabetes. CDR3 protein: CASRTGLNTGELFF. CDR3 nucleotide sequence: TGTGCCAGCAGAACAGGGTTGAACACCGGGGAGCTGTTTTTT.